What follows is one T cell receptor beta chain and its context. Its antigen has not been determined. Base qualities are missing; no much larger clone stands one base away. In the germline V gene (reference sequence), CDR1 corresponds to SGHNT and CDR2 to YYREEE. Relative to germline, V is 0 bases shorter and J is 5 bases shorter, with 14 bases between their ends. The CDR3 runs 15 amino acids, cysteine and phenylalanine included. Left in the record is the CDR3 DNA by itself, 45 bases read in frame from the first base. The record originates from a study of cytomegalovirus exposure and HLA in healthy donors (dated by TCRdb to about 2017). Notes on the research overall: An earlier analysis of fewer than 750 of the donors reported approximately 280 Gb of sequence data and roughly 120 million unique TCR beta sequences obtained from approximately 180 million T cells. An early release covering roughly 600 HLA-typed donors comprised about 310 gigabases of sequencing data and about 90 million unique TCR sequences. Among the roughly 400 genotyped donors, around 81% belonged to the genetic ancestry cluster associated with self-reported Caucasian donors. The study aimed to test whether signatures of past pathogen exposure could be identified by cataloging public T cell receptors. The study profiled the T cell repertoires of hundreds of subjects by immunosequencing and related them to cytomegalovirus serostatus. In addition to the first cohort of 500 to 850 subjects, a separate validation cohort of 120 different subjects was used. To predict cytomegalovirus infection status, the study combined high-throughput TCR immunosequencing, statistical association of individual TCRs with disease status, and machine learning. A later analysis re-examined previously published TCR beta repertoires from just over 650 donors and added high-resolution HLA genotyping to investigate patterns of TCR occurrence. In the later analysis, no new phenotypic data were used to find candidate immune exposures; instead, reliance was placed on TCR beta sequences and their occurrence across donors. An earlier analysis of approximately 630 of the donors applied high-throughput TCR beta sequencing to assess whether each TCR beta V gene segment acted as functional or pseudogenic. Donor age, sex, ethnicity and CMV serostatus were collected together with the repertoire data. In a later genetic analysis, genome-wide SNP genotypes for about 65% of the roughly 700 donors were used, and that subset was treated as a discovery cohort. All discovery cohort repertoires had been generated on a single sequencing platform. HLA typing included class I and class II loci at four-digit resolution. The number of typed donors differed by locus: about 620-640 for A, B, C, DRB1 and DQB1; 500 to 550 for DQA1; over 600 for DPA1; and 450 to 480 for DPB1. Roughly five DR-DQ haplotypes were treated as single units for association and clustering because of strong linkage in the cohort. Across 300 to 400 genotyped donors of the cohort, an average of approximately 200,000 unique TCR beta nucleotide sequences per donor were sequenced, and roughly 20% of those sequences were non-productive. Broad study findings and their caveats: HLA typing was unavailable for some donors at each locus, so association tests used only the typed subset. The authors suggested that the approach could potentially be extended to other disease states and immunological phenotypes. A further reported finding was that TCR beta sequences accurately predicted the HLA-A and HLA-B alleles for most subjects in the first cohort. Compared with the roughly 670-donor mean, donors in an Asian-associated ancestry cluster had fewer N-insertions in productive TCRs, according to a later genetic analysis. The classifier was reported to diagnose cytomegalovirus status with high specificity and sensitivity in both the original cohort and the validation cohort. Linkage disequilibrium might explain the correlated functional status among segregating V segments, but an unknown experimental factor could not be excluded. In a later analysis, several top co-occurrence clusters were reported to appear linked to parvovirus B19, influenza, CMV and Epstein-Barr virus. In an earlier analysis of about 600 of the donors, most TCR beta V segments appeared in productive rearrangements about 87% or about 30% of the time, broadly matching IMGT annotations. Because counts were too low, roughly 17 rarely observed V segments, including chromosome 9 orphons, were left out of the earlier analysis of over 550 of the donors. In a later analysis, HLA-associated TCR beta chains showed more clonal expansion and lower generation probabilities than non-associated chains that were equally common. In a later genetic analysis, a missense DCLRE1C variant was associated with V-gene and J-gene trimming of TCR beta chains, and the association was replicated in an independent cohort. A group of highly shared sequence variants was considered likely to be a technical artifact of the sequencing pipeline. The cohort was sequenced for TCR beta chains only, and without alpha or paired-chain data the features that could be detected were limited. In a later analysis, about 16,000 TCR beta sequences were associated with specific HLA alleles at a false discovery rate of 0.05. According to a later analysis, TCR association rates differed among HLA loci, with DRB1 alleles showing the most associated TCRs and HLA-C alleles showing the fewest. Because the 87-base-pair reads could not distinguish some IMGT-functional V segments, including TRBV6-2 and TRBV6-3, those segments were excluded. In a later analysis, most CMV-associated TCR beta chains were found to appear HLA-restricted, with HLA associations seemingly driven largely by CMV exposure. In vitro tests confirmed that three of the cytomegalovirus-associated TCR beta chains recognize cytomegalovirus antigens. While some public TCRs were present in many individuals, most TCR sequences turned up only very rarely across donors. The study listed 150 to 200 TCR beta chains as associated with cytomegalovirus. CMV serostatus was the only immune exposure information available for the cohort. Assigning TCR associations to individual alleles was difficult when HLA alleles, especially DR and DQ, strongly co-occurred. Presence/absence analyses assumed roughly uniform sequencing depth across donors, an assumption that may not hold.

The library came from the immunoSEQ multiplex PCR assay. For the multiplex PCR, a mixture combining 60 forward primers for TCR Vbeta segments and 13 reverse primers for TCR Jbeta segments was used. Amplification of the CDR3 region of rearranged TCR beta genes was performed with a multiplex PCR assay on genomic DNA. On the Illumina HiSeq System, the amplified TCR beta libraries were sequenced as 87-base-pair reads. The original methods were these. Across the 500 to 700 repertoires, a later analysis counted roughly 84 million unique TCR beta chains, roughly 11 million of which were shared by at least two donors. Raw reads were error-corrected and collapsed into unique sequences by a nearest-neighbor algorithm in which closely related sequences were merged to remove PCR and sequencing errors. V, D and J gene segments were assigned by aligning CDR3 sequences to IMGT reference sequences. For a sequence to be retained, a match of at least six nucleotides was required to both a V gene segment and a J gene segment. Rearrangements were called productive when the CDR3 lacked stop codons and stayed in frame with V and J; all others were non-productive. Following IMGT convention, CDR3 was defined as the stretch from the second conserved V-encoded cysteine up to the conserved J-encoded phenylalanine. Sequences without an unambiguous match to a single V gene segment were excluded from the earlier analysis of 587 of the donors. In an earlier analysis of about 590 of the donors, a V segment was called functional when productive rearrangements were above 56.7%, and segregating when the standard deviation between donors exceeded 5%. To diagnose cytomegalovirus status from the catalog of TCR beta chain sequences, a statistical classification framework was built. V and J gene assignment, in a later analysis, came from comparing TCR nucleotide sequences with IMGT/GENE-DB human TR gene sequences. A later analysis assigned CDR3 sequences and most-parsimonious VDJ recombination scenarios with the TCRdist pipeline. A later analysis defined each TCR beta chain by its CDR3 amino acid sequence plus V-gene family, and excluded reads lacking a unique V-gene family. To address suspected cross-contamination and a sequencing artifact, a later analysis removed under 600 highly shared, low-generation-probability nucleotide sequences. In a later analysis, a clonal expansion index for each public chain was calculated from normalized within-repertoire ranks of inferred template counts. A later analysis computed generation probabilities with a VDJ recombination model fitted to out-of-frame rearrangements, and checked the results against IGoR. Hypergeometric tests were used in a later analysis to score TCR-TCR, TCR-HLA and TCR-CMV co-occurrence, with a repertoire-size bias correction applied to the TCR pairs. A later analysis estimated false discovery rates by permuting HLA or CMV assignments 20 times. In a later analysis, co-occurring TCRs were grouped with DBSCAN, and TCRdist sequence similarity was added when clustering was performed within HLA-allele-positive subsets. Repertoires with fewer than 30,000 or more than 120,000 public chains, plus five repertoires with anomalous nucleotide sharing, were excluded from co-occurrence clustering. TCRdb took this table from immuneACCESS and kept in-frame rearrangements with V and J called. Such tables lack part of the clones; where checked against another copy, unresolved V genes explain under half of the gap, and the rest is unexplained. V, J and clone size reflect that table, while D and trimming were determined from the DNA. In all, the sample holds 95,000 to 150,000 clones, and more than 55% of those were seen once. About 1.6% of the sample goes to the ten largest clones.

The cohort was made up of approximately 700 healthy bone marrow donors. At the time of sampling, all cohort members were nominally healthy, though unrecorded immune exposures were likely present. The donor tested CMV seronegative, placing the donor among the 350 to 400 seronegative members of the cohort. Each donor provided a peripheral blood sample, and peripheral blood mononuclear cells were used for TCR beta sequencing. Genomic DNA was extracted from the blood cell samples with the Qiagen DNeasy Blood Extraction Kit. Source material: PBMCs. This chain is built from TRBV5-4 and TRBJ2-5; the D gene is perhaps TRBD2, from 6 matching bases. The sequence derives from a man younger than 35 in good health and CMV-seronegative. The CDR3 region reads CASSLVFGGAETQYF. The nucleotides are TGTGCCAGCAGCTTGGTATTCGGGGGAGCGGAGACCCAGTACTTC. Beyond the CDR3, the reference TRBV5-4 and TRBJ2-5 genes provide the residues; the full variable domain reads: ETGVTQSPTHLIKTRGQQVTLRCSSQSGHNTVSWYQQALGQGPQFIFQYYREEENGRGNFPPRFSGLQFPNYSSELNVNALELDDSALYLCASSLVFGGAETQYFGPGTRLLVL.